This TCR beta chain originates from a study of post-analysis software for immune sequencing data. With V trimmed by 5 bases and J by 0 bases, 14 bases remained unmatched. The CDR3 has 18 residues. Germline CDR1 and CDR2: SGHTA and FQGNSA. Findings and limits, study-wide: The normalized Chao1 diversity of multiple sclerosis patients was significantly lower than that of controls. Four or five TRBV segments occurring more often in patients than controls included TRBV5-6, TRBV5-1 and TRBV20-1.

cDNA libraries for TCR beta contained unique molecular identifiers. The T cell input of about 0.85 to 10 million gave approximately 500,000 cDNA molecules. MiXCR, applied by TCRdb to the PCR reads, yields one record per CDR3 protein. The profile shows 650,000 to 900,000 distinct CDR3 sequences, around 46% of them singletons. As regards this clonotype: Its target is not known.

The receptor's source is a girl aged 5 to 17 with multiple sclerosis. This rearrangement joins TRBV7-2 to TRBJ2-3; 7 bases are shared with TRBD2. Sequencing was performed on blood. The CDR3 reads CASSPVRRWEGSTDTQYF. In nucleotides, the CDR3 is TGTGCCAGCAGCCCCGTCCGTCGGTGGGAGGGGAGCACAGATACGCAGTATTTT. Filled out from reference TRBV7-2 and TRBJ2-3, the complete variable domain reads GAGVSQSPSNKVTEKGKDVELRCDPISGHTALYWYRQSLGQGLEFLIYFQGNSAPDKSGLPSDRFSAERTGGSVSTLTIQRTQQEDSAVYLCASSPVRRWEGSTDTQYFGPGTRLTVL.